This T cell receptor (beta chain) is drawn from a study of T-cell memory formation after mild COVID-19. Study-level findings and limits: Pre-infection memory harbored some responding clones, suggesting cross-reactive memory joined.

cDNA libraries for TCR alpha and TCR beta, carrying sample barcodes and UMIs, came from 5'RACE with constant-segment primers. TCRdb passed the 5' RACE reads through MiXCR, listing each CDR3 protein once. This table has approximately 260,000 distinct CDR3 sequences, about 16% appearing once. Germline values: CDR1 MNHEY, CDR2 SVGEGT. The J segment lost 9 bases and the V segment lost 5 bases, leaving 12 bases of the junction unmatched. The CDR3 is 16 amino acids. This clonotype came up a few times. Its antigen is not known. Sequencing was carried out using PBMCs or a T cell subset sorted from them (not recorded which). This sequence originates from a man younger than 30 who had mild COVID-19 (a few samples of this study predate the infection). Cell type and time point are not known. This chain connects TRBV6-2 or TRBV6-3 to TRBJ1-6, with 8 bases matching TRBD1. The CDR3 DNA follows: TGTGCCAGCAGTACCCCAAGGACAGGGACGAGTTCACCCCTCCACTTT. It is translated as CASSTPRTGTSSPLHF.